This T cell receptor beta chain was profiled in a study of memory CD4+ T cells and cytomegalovirus serostatus. Overall study: Donors were healthy Belgian adults, several CMV seropositive and around 24 seronegative.

Per the original methods: Out-of-frame sequences were removed, leaving 2 million to 2.5 million distinct TCRbeta sequences. The data were produced by immunoSEQ multiplex PCR, yet TCRdb's version contains in-frame clones alone and is incomplete. The DNA was the basis for D and trimming; V, J and clone size are from that table. The top ten hold roughly 1% of the sample, which has tens of thousands of clones, roughly 75% seen once. Single viable CD3+CD4+CD8-CD45RO+ cells were sorted as the memory CD4+ T cells. CDR3 length: 13 amino acids. Germline V gives CDR1 SGHTA, CDR2 FQGTGA. Trimming shortened V by 5 bases and J by 5 bases, and 11 bases separated the two germline ends.

Sequencing was carried out using memory CD4+ T cells from blood. V and J are TRBV7-3 and TRBJ2-3; D is possibly TRBD1 or TRBD2 (6 bases each). The receptor's source is an adult in good health and CMV-seronegative. This CDR3 reads CASSPKGGDTQYF. In nucleotides, the CDR3 is TGTGCCAGCAGCCCAAAGGGGGGAGATACGCAGTATTTT.